This T cell receptor (beta chain) was sequenced in a study of T cells in Graves' hyperthyroidism and ophthalmopathy. Study-level findings and limits: Most thyroid-expanded clonotypes above 0.001 were also found in blood. Model predictions of ophthalmopathy came a median approximately 6 months before onset.

Amplified TCR beta CDR3 regions came from RNA transcripts. First-round RT-PCR with HTBI primers amplified the TCR CDR3 region. One entry per CDR3 protein, called by TCRdb with MiXCR from the multiplex PCR reads. Counted here are 650,000 to 700,000 distinct CDR3 sequences, roughly 17% occurring once; the ten biggest clones make up around a sixth. The V end lost 3 bases, the J end lost 0 bases, and 9 bases lay between the germline ends. Looked up from germline, CDR1 is MNHNS and CDR2 is SASEGT. This CDR3 comprises 14 residues. At least ten counts were recorded for this clonotype. Antigen specificity is unknown. The definition of stable Graves' hyperthyroidism was no ophthalmopathy progression within 18 months.

V and J are TRBV6-1 and TRBJ2-7; maybe TRBD1 (6 bases). Sequencing was carried out using blood. The TCR comes from a man in his fifties or sixties with Graves' hyperthyroidism. In nucleotides, the CDR3 is TGTGCCAGCAGTGATACAGGGTACTCCTACGAGCAGTACTTC. This encodes CASSDTGYSYEQYF.